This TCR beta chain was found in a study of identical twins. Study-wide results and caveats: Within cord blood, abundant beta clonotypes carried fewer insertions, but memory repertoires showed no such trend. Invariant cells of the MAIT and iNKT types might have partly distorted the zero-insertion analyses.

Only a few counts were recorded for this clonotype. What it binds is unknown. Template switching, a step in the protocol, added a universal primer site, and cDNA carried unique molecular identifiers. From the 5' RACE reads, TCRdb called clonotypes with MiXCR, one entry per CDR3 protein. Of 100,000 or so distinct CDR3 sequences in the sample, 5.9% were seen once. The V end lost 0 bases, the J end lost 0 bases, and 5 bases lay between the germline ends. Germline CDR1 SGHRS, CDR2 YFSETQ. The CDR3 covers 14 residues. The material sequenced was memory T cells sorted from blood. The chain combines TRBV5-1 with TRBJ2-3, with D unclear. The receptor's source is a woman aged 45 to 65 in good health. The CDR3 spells CASSLVRSTDTQYF. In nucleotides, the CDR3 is TGCGCCAGCAGCTTGGTCCGGAGCACAGATACGCAGTATTTT.